Below, 4 T cell receptor beta chains from the same sample are listed, as sequenced in a study of cytomegalovirus exposure and HLA in healthy donors. The table came from immunoSEQ multiplex PCR; TCRdb's copy has only in-frame clones and leaves some out. This table holds some 170,000 clones, 85% to 90% found once. Sequenced material: PBMCs. These receptor sequences come from a woman aged 25 to 45 in good health and CMV-seronegative.

This chain connects TRBV27 to TRBJ1-2, with D tentatively TRBD1 (5 bases). The CDR3 loop spans 14 amino acids. CDR1 and CDR2 (germline): MNHEY, SMNVEV (reference sequence). The V end was cut by 5 bases, the J end by 5 bases, with 15 bases between. CDR3 amino acids: CASSPEGRGYGYTF. The CDR3, as DNA: TGTGCCAGCAGTCCAGAAGGGCGGGGGTATGGCTACACCTTC.

This chain joins TRBV27 and TRBJ2-1; 8 bases align to TRBD1. Trimming at V came to 8 bases and at J to 2 bases, leaving 14 bases not matched to a gene. Germline V gene data show CDR1 as MNHEY and CDR2 as SMNVEV (reference sequence). The CDR3 runs 17 residues. This CDR3 reads CASYPVGTGTPYNEQFF. For the CDR3, the DNA is TGTGCCAGCTATCCTGTGGGGACAGGTACTCCCTACAATGAGCAGTTCTTC.

The sample holds one count of this clone. The CDR3 DNA sequence: TGTGCCAGCAGCTTGAATCGCGGAGCCAGGGCCTACGAGCAGTACTTC. This encodes CASSLNRGARAYEQYF. The chain carries TRBV5-4 and TRBJ2-7; tentatively, D is TRBD1 (5 bases). The CDR3 runs 16 residues. Between the trimmed V and J ends, which lost 1 base and 2 bases, there was a span of 16 bases. CDR1 and CDR2 (germline): SGHNT, YYREEE (reference sequence).

The V and J genes are TRBV19 and TRBJ1-6; D may be TRBD1 (6 bases). Germline V gene lookup returns CDR1 LNHDA and CDR2 SQIVND (reference sequence). The V end was cut by 6 bases, the J end by 7 bases, with 7 bases between. The CDR3 has 12 amino acids. Here the CDR3 DNA reads TGTGCCAGTAGAACAGGGAATTCACCCCTCCACTTT. Protein: CASRTGNSPLHF.